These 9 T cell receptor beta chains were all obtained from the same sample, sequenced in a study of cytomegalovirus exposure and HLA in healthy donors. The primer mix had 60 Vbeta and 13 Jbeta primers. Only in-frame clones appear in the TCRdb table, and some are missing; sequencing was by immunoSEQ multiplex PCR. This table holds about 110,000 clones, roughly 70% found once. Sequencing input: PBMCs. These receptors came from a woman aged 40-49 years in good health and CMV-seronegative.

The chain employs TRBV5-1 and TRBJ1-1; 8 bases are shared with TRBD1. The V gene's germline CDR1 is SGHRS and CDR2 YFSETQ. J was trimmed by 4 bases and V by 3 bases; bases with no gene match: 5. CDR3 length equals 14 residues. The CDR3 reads CASSSGTGGTEAFF. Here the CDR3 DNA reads TGCGCCAGCAGCTCGGGGACAGGCGGCACTGAAGCTTTCTTT.

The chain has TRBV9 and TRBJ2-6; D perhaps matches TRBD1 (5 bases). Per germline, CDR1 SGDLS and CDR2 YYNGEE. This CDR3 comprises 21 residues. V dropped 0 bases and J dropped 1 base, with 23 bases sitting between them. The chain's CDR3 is CASSVAVTQVRSTSGANVLTF. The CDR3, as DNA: TGTGCCAGCAGCGTAGCGGTTACACAGGTTCGATCAACTTCTGGGGCCAACGTCCTGACTTTC.

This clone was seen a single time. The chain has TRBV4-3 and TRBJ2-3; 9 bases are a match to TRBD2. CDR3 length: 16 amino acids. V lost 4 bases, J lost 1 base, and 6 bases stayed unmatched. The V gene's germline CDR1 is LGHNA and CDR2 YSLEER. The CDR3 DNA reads TGCGCCAGCAGCCTGAGAGCGGGGGGCGGCACAGATACGCAGTATTTT. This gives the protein CASSLRAGGGTDTQYF.

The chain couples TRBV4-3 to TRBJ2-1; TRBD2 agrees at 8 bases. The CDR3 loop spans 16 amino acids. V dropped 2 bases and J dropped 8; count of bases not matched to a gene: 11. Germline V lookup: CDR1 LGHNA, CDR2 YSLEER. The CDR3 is CASSQSLAESGYEQFF. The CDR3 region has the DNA TGCGCCAGCAGCCAATCACTAGCGGAGTCTGGGTATGAGCAGTTCTTC.

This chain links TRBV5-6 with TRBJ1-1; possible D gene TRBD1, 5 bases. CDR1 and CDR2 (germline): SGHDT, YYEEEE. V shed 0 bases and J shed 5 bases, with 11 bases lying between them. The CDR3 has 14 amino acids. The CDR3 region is CASSLDAGGTEAFF. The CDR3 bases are TGTGCCAGCAGCTTGGACGCCGGGGGTACTGAAGCTTTCTTT.

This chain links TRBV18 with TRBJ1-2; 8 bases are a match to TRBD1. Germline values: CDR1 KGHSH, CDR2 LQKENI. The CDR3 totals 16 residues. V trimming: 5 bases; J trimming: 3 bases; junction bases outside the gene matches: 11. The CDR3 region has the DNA TGTGCCAGCTCAAACCCCGCAGGGGGCGCACACTATGGCTACACCTTC. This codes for CASSNPAGGAHYGYTF.

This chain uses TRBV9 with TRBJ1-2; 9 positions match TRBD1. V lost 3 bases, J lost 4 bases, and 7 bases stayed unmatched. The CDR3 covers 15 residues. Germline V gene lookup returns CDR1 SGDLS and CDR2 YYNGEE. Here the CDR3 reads CASSAGQGQTYGYTF. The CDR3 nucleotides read TGTGCCAGCAGCGCAGGACAGGGGCAAACCTATGGCTACACCTTC.

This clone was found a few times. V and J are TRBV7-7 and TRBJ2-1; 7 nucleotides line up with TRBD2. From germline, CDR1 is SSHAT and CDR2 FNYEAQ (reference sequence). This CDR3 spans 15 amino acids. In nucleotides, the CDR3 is TGTGCTAGCGGCCCACAGCGGGGCTCCTACAATGAGCAGTTCTTC. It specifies CASGPQRGSYNEQFF.

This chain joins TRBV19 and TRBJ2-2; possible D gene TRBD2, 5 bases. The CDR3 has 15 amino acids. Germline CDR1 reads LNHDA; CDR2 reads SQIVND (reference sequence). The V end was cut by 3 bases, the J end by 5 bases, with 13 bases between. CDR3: CASSIGRVRTGELFF. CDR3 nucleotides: TGTGCCAGTAGTATTGGGCGGGTCAGAACCGGGGAGCTGTTTTTT.